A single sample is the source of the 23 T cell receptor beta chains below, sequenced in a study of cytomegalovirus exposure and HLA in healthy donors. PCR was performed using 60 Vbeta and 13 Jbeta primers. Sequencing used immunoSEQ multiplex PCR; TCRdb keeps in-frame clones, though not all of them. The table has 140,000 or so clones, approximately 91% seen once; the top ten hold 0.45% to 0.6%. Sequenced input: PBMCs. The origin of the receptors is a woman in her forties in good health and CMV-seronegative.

The CDR3 is CAWSALLANEQFF. The CDR3 DNA is TGTGCCTGGAGCGCCTTACTAGCCAATGAGCAGTTCTTC. This sequence joins TRBV30 and TRBJ2-1; D possibly corresponds to TRBD2 (6 bases). The V gene lost 3 bases and the J gene lost 6 bases, with 12 bases spanning the gap. The CDR3 contains 13 residues. Germline values: CDR1 GTSNPN, CDR2 SVGIG (reference sequence).

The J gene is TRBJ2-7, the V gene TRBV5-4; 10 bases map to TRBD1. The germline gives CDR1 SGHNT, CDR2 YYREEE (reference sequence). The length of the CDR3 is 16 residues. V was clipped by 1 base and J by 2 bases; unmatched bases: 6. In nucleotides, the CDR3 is TGTGCCAGCAGCTTGCCGAGGACAGGGGGGACCTACGAGCAGTACTTC. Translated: CASSLPRTGGTYEQYF.

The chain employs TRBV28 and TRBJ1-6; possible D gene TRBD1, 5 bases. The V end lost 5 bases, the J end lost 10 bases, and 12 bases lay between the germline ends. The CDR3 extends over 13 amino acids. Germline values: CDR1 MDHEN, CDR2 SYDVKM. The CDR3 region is CASSPRVYSPLHF. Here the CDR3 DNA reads TGTGCCAGCAGTCCCAGGGTCTACTCACCCCTCCACTTT.

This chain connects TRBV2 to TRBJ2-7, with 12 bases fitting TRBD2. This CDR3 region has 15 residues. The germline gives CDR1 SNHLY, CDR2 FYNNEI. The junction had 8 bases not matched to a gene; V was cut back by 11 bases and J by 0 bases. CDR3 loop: CALAGGTASSYEQYF. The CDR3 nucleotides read TGTGCCCTAGCGGGAGGGACCGCGAGCTCCTACGAGCAGTACTTC.

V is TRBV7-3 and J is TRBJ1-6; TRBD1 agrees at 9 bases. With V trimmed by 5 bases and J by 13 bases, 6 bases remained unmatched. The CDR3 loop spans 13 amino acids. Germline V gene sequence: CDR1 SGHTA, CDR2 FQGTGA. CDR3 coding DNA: TGTGCCAGCAGCCCGGACAGGGGAATGCCCCTCCACTTT. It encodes CASSPDRGMPLHF.

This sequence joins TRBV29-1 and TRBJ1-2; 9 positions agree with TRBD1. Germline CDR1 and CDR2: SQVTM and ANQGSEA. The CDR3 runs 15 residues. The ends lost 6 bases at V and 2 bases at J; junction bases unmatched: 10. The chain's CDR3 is CSVGLGQGTNYGYTF. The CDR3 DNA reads TGCAGCGTCGGACTCGGACAGGGGACAAACTATGGCTACACCTTC.

CDR3 DNA sequence: TGTGCCAGCAGTGAATGGACAGGGGGTAATGAGCAGTTCTTC. The encoded protein is CASSEWTGGNEQFF. The rearrangement joins TRBV2 to TRBJ2-1; 10 nucleotides agree with TRBD1. The J segment lost 7 bases and the V segment lost 2 bases, leaving 2 bases of the junction unmatched. Germline CDR1 SNHLY, CDR2 FYNNEI. This CDR3 region has 14 residues.

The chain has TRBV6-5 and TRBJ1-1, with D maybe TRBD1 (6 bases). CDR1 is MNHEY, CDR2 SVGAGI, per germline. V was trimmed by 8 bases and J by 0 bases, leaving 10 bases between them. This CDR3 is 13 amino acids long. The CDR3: CASDGGLNTEAFF. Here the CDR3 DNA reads TGTGCCAGCGACGGGGGGCTGAACACTGAAGCTTTCTTT.

The chain's CDR3 is CASSIALAGTPSYEQYF. CDR3 nucleotides: TGTGCCAGTAGTATAGCGCTAGCGGGGACCCCCTCCTACGAGCAGTACTTC. V and J are TRBV19 and TRBJ2-7; TRBD2 matches at 9 bases. The CDR3 has 17 residues. The germline gives CDR1 LNHDA, CDR2 SQIVND (reference sequence). V lost 1 base, J lost 0 bases, and 7 bases stayed unmatched.

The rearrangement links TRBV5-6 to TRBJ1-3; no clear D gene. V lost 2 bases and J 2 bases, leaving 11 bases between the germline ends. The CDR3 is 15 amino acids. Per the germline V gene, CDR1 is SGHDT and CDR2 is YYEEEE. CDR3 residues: CASSFGRLPGNTIYF. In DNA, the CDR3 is TGTGCCAGCAGCTTCGGCAGACTCCCTGGAAACACCATATATTTT.

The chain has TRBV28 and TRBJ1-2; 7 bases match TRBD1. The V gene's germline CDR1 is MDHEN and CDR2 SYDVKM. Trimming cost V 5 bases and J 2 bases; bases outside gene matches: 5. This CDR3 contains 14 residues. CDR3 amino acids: CASSPVDRNYGYTF. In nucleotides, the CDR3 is TGTGCCAGCAGTCCCGTGGACAGGAACTATGGCTACACCTTC.

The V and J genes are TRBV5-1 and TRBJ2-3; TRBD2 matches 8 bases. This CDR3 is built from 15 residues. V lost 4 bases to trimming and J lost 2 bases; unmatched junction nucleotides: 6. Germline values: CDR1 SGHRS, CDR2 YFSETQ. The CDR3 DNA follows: TGCGCCAGCAGCAGAGCTAGCGGGCCCACAGATACGCAGTATTTT. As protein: CASSRASGPTDTQYF.

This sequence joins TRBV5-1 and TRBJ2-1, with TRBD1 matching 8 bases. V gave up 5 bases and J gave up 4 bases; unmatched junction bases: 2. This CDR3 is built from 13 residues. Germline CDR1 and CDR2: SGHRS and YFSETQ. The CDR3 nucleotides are TGCGCCAGCAGGGACAGGGAATACAATGAGCAGTTCTTC. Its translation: CASRDREYNEQFF.

CDR3 sequence (DNA): TGTGCCATCAGTGACAGCGGCACAGATACGCAGTATTTT. Encoded protein: CAISDSGTDTQYF. The chain combines TRBV10-3 with TRBJ2-3, with D hard to call. This CDR3 comprises 13 residues. V was pared by 3 bases and J by 1 base, with 5 bases between. Germline V lookup: CDR1 ENHRY, CDR2 SYGVKD.

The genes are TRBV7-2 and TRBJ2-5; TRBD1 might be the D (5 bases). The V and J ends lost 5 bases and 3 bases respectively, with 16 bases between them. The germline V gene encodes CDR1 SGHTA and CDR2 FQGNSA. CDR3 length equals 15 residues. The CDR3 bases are TGTGCCAGCAGCCCATACAAGGGGAAGGAAGAGACCCAGTACTTC. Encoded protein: CASSPYKGKEETQYF. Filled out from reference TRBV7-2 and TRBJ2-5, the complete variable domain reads GAGVSQSPSNKVTEKGKDVELRCDPISGHTALYWYRQSLGQGLEFLIYFQGNSAPDKSGLPSDRFSAERTGGSVSTLTIQRTQQEDSAVYLCASSPYKGKEETQYFGPGTRLLVL.

CDR3 residues: CAMGPRWTGELFF. The CDR3 nucleotides read TGTGCCATGGGGCCTAGATGGACCGGGGAGCTGTTTTTT. The chain has TRBV7-9 and TRBJ2-2; tentative D call: TRBD1 (5 bases). V was clipped by 10 bases and J by 5 bases, with 14 bases between them. Germline V gene lookup returns CDR1 SEHNR and CDR2 FQNEAQ (reference sequence). The CDR3 has 13 residues.

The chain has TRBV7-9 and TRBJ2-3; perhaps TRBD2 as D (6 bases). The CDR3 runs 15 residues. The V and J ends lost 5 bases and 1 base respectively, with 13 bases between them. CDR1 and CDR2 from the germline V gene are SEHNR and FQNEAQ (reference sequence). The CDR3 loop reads CASSLERAGTDTQYF. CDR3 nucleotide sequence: TGTGCCAGCAGCCTCGAGCGGGCAGGCACAGATACGCAGTATTTT.

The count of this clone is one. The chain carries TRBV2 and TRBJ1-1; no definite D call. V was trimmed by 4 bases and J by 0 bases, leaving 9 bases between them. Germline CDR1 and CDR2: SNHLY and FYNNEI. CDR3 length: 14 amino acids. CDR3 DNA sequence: TGTGCCAGCAGTGGGCAGTCGATGAACACTGAAGCTTTCTTT. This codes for CASSGQSMNTEAFF. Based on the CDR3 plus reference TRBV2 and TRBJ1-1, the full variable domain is EPEVTQTPSHQVTQMGQEVILRCVPISNHLYFYWYRQILGQKVEFLVSFYNNEISEKSEIFDDQFSVERPDGSNFTLKIRSTKLEDSAMYFCASSGQSMNTEAFFGQGTRLTVV.

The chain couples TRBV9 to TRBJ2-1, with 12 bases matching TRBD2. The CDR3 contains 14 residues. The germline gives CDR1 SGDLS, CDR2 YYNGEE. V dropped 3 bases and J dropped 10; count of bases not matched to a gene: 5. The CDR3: CASSAWTSGAEQFF. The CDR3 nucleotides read TGTGCCAGCAGCGCCTGGACTAGCGGGGCCGAGCAGTTCTTC.

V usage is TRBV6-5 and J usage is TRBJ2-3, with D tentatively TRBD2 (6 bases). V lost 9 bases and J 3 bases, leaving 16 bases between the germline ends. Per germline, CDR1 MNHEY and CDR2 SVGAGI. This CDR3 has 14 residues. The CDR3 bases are TGTGCCAGGGGCCGGGGCGGGGTTACAGATACGCAGTATTTT. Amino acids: CARGRGGVTDTQYF.

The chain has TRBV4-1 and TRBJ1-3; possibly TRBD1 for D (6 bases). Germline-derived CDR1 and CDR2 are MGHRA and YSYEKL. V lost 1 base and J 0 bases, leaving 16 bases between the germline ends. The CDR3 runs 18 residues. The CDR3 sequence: CASSQARGGISSGNTIYF. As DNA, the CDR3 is TGCGCCAGCAGCCAAGCTCGAGGGGGTATTAGCTCTGGAAACACCATATATTTT.

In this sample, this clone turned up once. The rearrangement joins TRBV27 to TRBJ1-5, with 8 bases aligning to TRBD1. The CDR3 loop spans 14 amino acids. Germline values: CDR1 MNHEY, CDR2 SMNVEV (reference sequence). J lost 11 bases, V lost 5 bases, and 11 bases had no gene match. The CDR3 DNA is TGTGCCAGCAGTGGACAGGGCCCGGTTGGGGCCCAGCATTTT. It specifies CASSGQGPVGAQHF.

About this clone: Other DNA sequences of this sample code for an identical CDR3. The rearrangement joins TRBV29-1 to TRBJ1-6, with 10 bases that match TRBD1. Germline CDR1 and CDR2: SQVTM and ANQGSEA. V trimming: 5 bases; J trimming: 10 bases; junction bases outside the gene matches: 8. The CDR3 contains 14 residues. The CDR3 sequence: CSVRQGALGSPLHF. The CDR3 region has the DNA TGCAGCGTTAGACAGGGGGCTCTGGGCTCACCCCTCCACTTT.